The rows below give T cell receptor beta chains drawn from one sample of a study of cytomegalovirus exposure and HLA in healthy donors. TCRdb keeps only in-frame clones here, not all; method: immunoSEQ multiplex PCR. The sample includes tens of thousands of clones, roughly 70% seen only once; the top ten take roughly 5%. Sequencing was carried out using PBMCs. The origin of the receptors is a man aged 55 to 70 in good health and CMV-seropositive. The CDR3 runs from the conserved cysteine through the conserved F or W. Fields, in order: J gene, V gene, D gene, clone size, CDR3 protein, CDR3 DNA. The D gene is left open where the match is weak. Size is omitted from some rows. Given values are once, few, many or a class for expanded clones.

j_gene: TRBJ2-7; v_gene: TRBV4-1; d_gene: -; abundance: -; CDR3aa: CASSQEGTRGNYEQYF; CDR3nt: TGCGCCAGCAGCCAAGAAGGGACTCGAGGTAACTACGAGCAGTACTTC
j_gene: TRBJ1-1; v_gene: TRBV10-3; d_gene: -; abundance: -; CDR3aa: CAMGASGNTEAFF; CDR3nt: TGTGCCATGGGGGCCTCAGGCAACACTGAAGCTTTCTTT
j_gene: TRBJ1-1; v_gene: TRBV29-1; d_gene: -; abundance: -; CDR3aa: CSGTGTSTEAFF; CDR3nt: TGCAGCGGAACAGGGACGTCCACTGAAGCTTTCTTT
j_gene: TRBJ2-1; v_gene: TRBV5-1; d_gene: TRBD2; abundance: -; CDR3aa: CASSFPGTSGRVDSYNEQFF; CDR3nt: TGCGCCAGCAGCTTTCCAGGGACTAGCGGGAGGGTGGACTCCTACAATGAGCAGTTCTTC
j_gene: TRBJ2-1; v_gene: TRBV5-4; d_gene: TRBD2; abundance: -; CDR3aa: CASSLAKLLAGGNNEQFF; CDR3nt: TGTGCCAGCAGCTTGGCCAAATTACTAGCGGGAGGGAACAATGAGCAGTTCTTC
j_gene: TRBJ2-7; v_gene: TRBV2; d_gene: TRBD2; abundance: few; CDR3aa: CASRIAGGTYEQYF; CDR3nt: TGTGCCAGCAGGATAGCGGGGGGCACCTACGAGCAGTACTTC
j_gene: TRBJ1-1; v_gene: TRBV6-5; d_gene: -; abundance: -; CDR3aa: CASSYSIRYTEAFF; CDR3nt: TGTGCCAGCAGTTACTCGATCAGGTACACTGAAGCTTTCTTT
j_gene: TRBJ2-7; v_gene: TRBV30; d_gene: -; abundance: -; CDR3aa: CALNRVGWYEQYF; CDR3nt: TGTGCCCTGAACAGGGTGGGATGGTACGAGCAGTACTTC
j_gene: TRBJ1-2; v_gene: TRBV12-5; d_gene: TRBD1; abundance: few; CDR3aa: CASGLLPEGTGGNGYTF; CDR3nt: TGTGCTAGTGGTTTGCTCCCGGAGGGGACAGGGGGCAATGGCTACACCTTC
j_gene: TRBJ2-3; v_gene: TRBV27; d_gene: -; abundance: -; CDR3aa: CASSLLTGSSTDTQYF; CDR3nt: TGTGCCAGCAGTTTATTAACAGGGTCTAGCACAGATACGCAGTATTTT
j_gene: TRBJ2-3; v_gene: TRBV5-1; d_gene: -; abundance: -; CDR3aa: CASSFPPGGLRDTQYF; CDR3nt: TGCGCCAGCAGCTTTCCGCCGGGCGGGCTTAGGGATACGCAGTATTTT
j_gene: TRBJ1-2; v_gene: TRBV6-1; d_gene: -; abundance: -; CDR3aa: CASSEAPGRYGTYTF; CDR3nt: TGTGCCAGCAGTGAAGCGCCGGGGAGGTATGGGACCTACACCTTC
j_gene: TRBJ1-1; v_gene: TRBV19; d_gene: -; abundance: -; CDR3aa: CASSSGEGGIYTEAFF; CDR3nt: TGTGCCAGTAGTTCGGGGGAAGGTGGAATTTACACTGAAGCTTTCTTT
j_gene: TRBJ2-3; v_gene: TRBV5-8; d_gene: TRBD1; abundance: -; CDR3aa: CASSRWTGSTDTQYF; CDR3nt: TGTGCCAGCAGCCGCTGGACAGGGAGCACAGATACGCAGTATTTT
j_gene: TRBJ1-6; v_gene: TRBV19; d_gene: -; abundance: -; CDR3aa: CASRTGYSPLHF; CDR3nt: TGTGCCAGTAGGACGGGGTATTCACCCCTCCACTTT
j_gene: TRBJ2-7; v_gene: TRBV9; d_gene: TRBD1; abundance: -; CDR3aa: CASSAGGQGAFEQYF; CDR3nt: TGTGCCAGCAGCGCCGGGGGACAGGGGGCATTCGAGCAGTACTTC
j_gene: TRBJ1-2; v_gene: TRBV6-1; d_gene: TRBD1; abundance: once; CDR3aa: CASMPTGAGYTF; CDR3nt: TGTGCCAGCATGCCCACAGGGGCTGGCTACACCTTC
j_gene: TRBJ1-2; v_gene: TRBV6-6; d_gene: -; abundance: -; CDR3aa: CASSRQTNYGYTF; CDR3nt: TGTGCCAGCAGCCGACAGACTAACTATGGCTACACCTTC
j_gene: TRBJ2-7; v_gene: TRBV7-9; d_gene: -; abundance: few; CDR3aa: CASSPQSLEQYF; CDR3nt: TGTGCCAGCAGCCCCCAGTCCCTCGAGCAGTACTTC
j_gene: TRBJ1-3; v_gene: TRBV7-2; d_gene: TRBD1; abundance: -; CDR3aa: CASSSTGVGNTIYF; CDR3nt: TGTGCCAGCAGCTCGACAGGGGTTGGAAACACCATATATTTT